These 10 T cell receptor beta chains share one sample of origin, sequenced in a study of blood T cell repertoires in COVID-19. Clones were read by immunoSEQ multiplex PCR, and TCRdb kept only the in-frame ones, dropping some. There are about 150,000 clones in the sample; around nine tenths occur only once, and roughly 2.9% lies in the top ten. The sample comprised peripheral blood. All receptors derive from a man in his sixties with active or convalescent COVID-19.

The V gene is TRBV5-6, the J gene TRBJ1-6, with D unclear. Trimming took off 0 bases at V and 8 bases at J, with 12 bases between the two ends. Germline V CDR1 and CDR2: SGHDT, YYEEEE. This CDR3 has 15 amino acids. CDR3 nucleotide sequence: TGTGCCAGCAGCTTGGGGGCGCACGCGTATTCACCCCTCCACTTT. This sequence encodes CASSLGAHAYSPLHF.

Only one count was recorded for this clone. V and J are TRBV7-9 and TRBJ2-7; TRBD2 might be the D (7 bases). CDR3 length: 14 amino acids. V was cut by 5 bases and J by 3 bases, with 14 bases left in between. Germline CDR1 is SEHNR and CDR2 is FQNEAQ (reference sequence). In DNA, the CDR3 is TGTGCCAGCAGCACCCGAGGGGGGGTCTACGAGCAGTACTTC. This sequence encodes CASSTRGGVYEQYF.

The gene calls are TRBV10-3 and TRBJ1-5; tentatively, D is TRBD1 (5 bases). The CDR3 sequence is 13 residues long. Germline-derived CDR1 and CDR2 are ENHRY and SYGVKD. V lost 6 bases and J 7 bases, leaving 13 bases between the germline ends. The CDR3 protein is CAISPDSGQPQHF. The CDR3 DNA reads as TGTGCCATCAGCCCTGACAGTGGGCAGCCCCAGCATTTT.

The table lists this clone with a few counts. The rearrangement uses TRBV3-1 (or the pseudogene TRBV3-2) and TRBJ2-7, with a weak D call TRBD1 (5 bases). V was clipped by 1 base and J by 4 bases, with 8 bases between them. CDR1 and CDR2 from the germline V gene are LGHDT and YNNKEL (reference sequence). CDR3 length equals 13 residues. Written as DNA, the CDR3 is TGTGCCAGCAGCCAAGGAACAGGTTACGAGCAGTACTTC. This encodes CASSQGTGYEQYF.

The chain has TRBV4-2 and TRBJ2-7; the D gene is possibly TRBD1 (5 bases). The V and J ends lost 0 bases and 4 bases respectively, with 13 bases between them. The CDR3 has 15 residues. CDR1 LGHNA and CDR2 YNFKEQ come from the germline V gene. CDR3 sequence (DNA): TGTGCCAGCAGCCAAGAGTGGGGCACGCCTTACGAGCAGTACTTC. Translated, it gives CASSQEWGTPYEQYF.

The chain carries TRBV10-3 and TRBJ2-3, with 8 bases fitting TRBD2. CDR1 is ENHRY and CDR2 is SYGVKD in the germline V gene. The CDR3 sequence is 13 residues long. With V trimmed by 10 bases and J by 1 base, 4 bases remained unmatched. The CDR3 coding sequence is TGTGCCACCGGGGGGGAGGGCACAGATACGCAGTATTTT. Protein: CATGGEGTDTQYF.

This chain links TRBV9 with TRBJ1-5; no definite D call. Looked up from germline, CDR1 is SGDLS and CDR2 is YYNGEE. V lost 0 bases, J lost 0 bases, and 19 bases lay in between. The CDR3 consists of 19 residues. CDR3 coding DNA: TGTGCCAGCAGCGTAGACCCCGGCCTCGGACTATATAGCAATCAGCCCCAGCATTTT. Its translation is CASSVDPGLGLYSNQPQHF.

A single count supports this clone. The V gene is TRBV15, the J gene TRBJ2-7, with 7 bases lining up with TRBD1. V was clipped by 4 bases and J by 4 bases; unmatched bases: 4. This CDR3 spans 13 amino acids. Germline V lookup: CDR1 LNHNV, CDR2 YYDKDF (reference sequence). Here the CDR3 reads CATSKGARYEQYF. In DNA, the CDR3 is TGTGCCACCAGCAAGGGGGCGCGATACGAGCAGTACTTC. Variable domain in full (rest from reference TRBV15 and TRBJ2-7): DAMVIQNPRYQVTQFGKPVTLSCSQTLNHNVMYWYQQKSSQAPKLLFHYYDKDFNNEADTPDNFQSRRPNTSFCFLDIRSPGLGDTAMYLCATSKGARYEQYFGPGTRLTVT.

This rearrangement joins TRBV7-6 to TRBJ2-5, with 9 bases matching TRBD1. From germline, CDR1 is SGHVS and CDR2 FNYEAQ. The CDR3 runs 15 residues. V lost 4 bases to trimming and J lost 4 bases; unmatched junction nucleotides: 7. The CDR3 sequence is CASSSVPGQGETQYF. In nucleotides, the CDR3 is TGTGCCAGCAGCTCCGTTCCGGGACAGGGAGAGACCCAGTACTTC. The variable domain in full, with the rest retrieved from reference TRBV7-6 and TRBJ2-5, is GAGVSQSPRYKVTKRGQDVALRCDPISGHVSLYWYRQALGQGPEFLTYFNYEAQQDKSGLPNDRFSAERPEGSISTLTIQRTEQRDSAMYRCASSSVPGQGETQYFGPGTRLLVL.

Concerning this clone itself: Other nucleotide sequences in the sample specify the same CDR3. The rearrangement links TRBV5-1 to TRBJ2-1; 7 nucleotides agree with TRBD2. The CDR3 length is 15 residues. Trimming took 1 base from V and 3 from J; bases not matched to a gene: 4. Per germline, CDR1 SGHRS and CDR2 YFSETQ. CDR3 region: CASSLTGGDYNEQFF. CDR3 sequence (DNA): TGCGCCAGCAGCTTGACGGGGGGTGACTACAATGAGCAGTTCTTC. Filled out from reference TRBV5-1 and TRBJ2-1, the complete variable domain reads KAGVTQTPRYLIKTRGQQVTLSCSPISGHRSVSWYQQTPGQGLQFLFEYFSETQRNKGNFPGRFSGRQFSNSRSEMNVSTLELGDSALYLCASSLTGGDYNEQFFGPGTRLTVL.